These 10 T cell receptor beta chains were all obtained from the same sample, sequenced in a study of multiple sclerosis patients with progressive multifocal leukoencephalopathy. Sample time point: before natalizumab initiation. Sequencing was performed with immunoSEQ multiplex PCR; in TCRdb, only in-frame clones are kept and a portion is missing. The table records 30,000 or so clones, 89% of them present only once. Specimen: PBMCs. These receptors were collected from a human donor with multiple sclerosis.

V is TRBV2 and J is TRBJ1-6, with TRBD1 matching over 8 bases. This CDR3 spans 15 amino acids. The trim removed 5 bases at V and 6 bases at J, leaving 6 bases unmatched. Germline V gives CDR1 SNHLY, CDR2 FYNNEI. CDR3: CASSWETGANSPLHF. CDR3 DNA: TGTGCCAGCAGTTGGGAGACAGGGGCTAATTCACCCCTCCACTTT.

J is TRBJ1-2 and V is TRBV21-1; the DNA was not used to check the table's D call, TRBD1. TRBV21-1 is reported as a pseudogene. This CDR3 comprises 15 residues. Written as DNA, the CDR3 is TGTGCCAGCAGCAAGGGGACAGGCTCTAACTATGGCTACACCTTC. This translates into CASSKGTGSNYGYTF.

The chain couples TRBV2 to TRBJ2-2; D ambiguous. The germline gives CDR1 SNHLY, CDR2 FYNNEI. The CDR3 consists of 13 residues. V lost 5 bases and J lost 3, with 7 bases in between. The CDR3 nucleotides read TGTGCCAGCAGTAACAGAGACACCGGGGAGCTGTTTTTT. Translated: CASSNRDTGELFF.

The V call is TRBV28, the J call TRBJ2-5; no clear D gene. The end of the DNA is better explained by TRBJ2-7, so the J call may be wrong. The germline V gene encodes CDR1 MDHEN and CDR2 SYDVKM. The CDR3 has 13 amino acids. The CDR3 DNA reads TGTGCCAGCAGTTTAATGGTCCCCTACGAGCAGTACTTC. Translating gives CASSLMVPYEQYF.

This clone was observed a handful of times. The gene calls are TRBV27 and TRBJ1-2; D possibly corresponds to TRBD1 (5 bases). CDR1 MNHEY and CDR2 SMNVEV come from the germline V gene (reference sequence). V was clipped by 6 bases and J by 8 bases, with 19 bases between them. CDR3 size: 14 residues. The CDR3 protein is CASRIISGTGGYTF. CDR3 DNA sequence: TGTGCCAGCAGAATAATCTCGGGGACGGGGGGCTACACCTTC.

The rearrangement joins TRBV6-1 to TRBJ1-2, with 10 bases that match TRBD1. J was trimmed by 8 bases and V by 3 bases; bases with no gene match: 9. CDR1 MNHNS and CDR2 SASEGT come from the germline V gene. This CDR3 region has 15 residues. In DNA form, the CDR3 reads TGTGCCAGCAGTGAGGGCCCCGGGACAGGGGTCGGCTACACCTTC. Protein: CASSEGPGTGVGYTF.

This sequence joins TRBV7-2 and TRBJ2-2; weak D call: TRBD2 (6 bases). Trimming stripped 1 base from V and 6 bases from J, with 12 bases between. The CDR3 length is 15 residues. Germline CDR1 reads SGHTA; CDR2 reads FQGNSA. This CDR3 reads CASSLGGGAPGELFF. The CDR3, as DNA: TGTGCCAGCAGCTTAGGAGGAGGGGCCCCCGGGGAGCTGTTTTTT.

V is TRBV7-2 and J is TRBJ1-4, with D tentatively TRBD1 (6 bases). The V gene's germline CDR1 is SGHTA and CDR2 FQGNSA. V was cut by 5 bases and J by 0 bases, with 19 bases left in between. CDR3 length: 18 amino acids. The CDR3 bases are TGTGCCAGCAGCCCTGGACAGAGAACCTTCGCAACTAATGAAAAACTGTTTTTT. Translating it yields CASSPGQRTFATNEKLFF.

The rearrangement uses TRBV5-4 and TRBJ1-2; tentative D call: TRBD1 (6 bases). The CDR3 totals 15 residues. Looked up from germline, CDR1 is SGHNT and CDR2 is YYREEE (reference sequence). Deletions cut 4 bases from V and 0 bases from J, with 13 bases between. CDR3 nucleotides: TGTGCCAGCAGCCCCGACAGGCTCACTAACTATGGCTACACCTTC. Its translation: CASSPDRLTNYGYTF. The variable domain in full, with the rest retrieved from reference TRBV5-4 and TRBJ1-2, is ETGVTQSPTHLIKTRGQQVTLRCSSQSGHNTVSWYQQALGQGPQFIFQYYREEENGRGNFPPRFSGLQFPNYSSELNVNALELDDSALYLCASSPDRLTNYGYTFGSGTRLTVV.

This chain joins TRBV30 and TRBJ1-2, with TRBD1 matching 7 bases. Germline V gene data show CDR1 as GTSNPN and CDR2 as SVGIG (reference sequence). The trim removed 5 bases at V and 4 bases at J, leaving 7 bases unmatched. This CDR3 region has 13 residues. DNA for the CDR3: TGTGCCTGGGGAAACAGGGGCCCCTATGGCTACACCTTC. This sequence encodes CAWGNRGPYGYTF.